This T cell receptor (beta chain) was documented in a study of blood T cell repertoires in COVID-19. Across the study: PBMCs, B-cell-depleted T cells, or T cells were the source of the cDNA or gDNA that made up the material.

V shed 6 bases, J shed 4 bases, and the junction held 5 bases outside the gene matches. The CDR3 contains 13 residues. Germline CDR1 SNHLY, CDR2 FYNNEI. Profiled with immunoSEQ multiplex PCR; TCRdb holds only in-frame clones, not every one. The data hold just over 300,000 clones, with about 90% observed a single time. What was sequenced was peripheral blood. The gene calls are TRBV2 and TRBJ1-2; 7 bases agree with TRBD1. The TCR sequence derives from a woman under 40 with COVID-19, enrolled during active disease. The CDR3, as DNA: TGTGCCAGCAGACTTGGACAGGTCTATGGCTACACCTTC. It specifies CASRLGQVYGYTF.